This T cell receptor beta chain comes out of a study of blood T cells in healthy people across ages. Study background: Using template switching, researchers captured about one barcoded beta molecule for each two T cells.

Germline CDR1 and CDR2: LNHDA and SQIVND (reference sequence). V lost 6 bases and J 0 bases, leaving 17 bases between the germline ends. The CDR3 totals 16 residues. Donation came from healthy Caucasian individuals in Russia who were aged roughly 6 to 95. Using a J-beta primer mix together with a sample-barcoded 5' primer, a second PCR was run for roughly 7 to 12 cycles. In TCRdb, the 5' RACE reads were re-called with MiXCR into one record per CDR3 protein. The sample includes some 760,000 distinct CDR3 sequences, approximately 25% of them seen just once. The same specimen was also included in a second study, on T cells of mothers and their children. Per that paper: Study donors consisted of a few healthy Caucasian mothers and their six children.

The sample comprised blood. V is TRBV19 and J is TRBJ2-5; D call uncertain. This TCR came from a boy aged 10-17 years in good health. The CDR3 region has the DNA TGTGCCAGTAGGTCCAGCGAGACTTCGTACCAAGAGACCCAGTACTTC. Residues: CASRSSETSYQETQYF.